One sample yielded the 15 T cell receptor beta chains listed below, sequenced in a study of blood T cell repertoires in COVID-19. TCRdb's copy holds only in-frame clones and misses some; the assay was immunoSEQ multiplex PCR. The repertoire holds some 210,000 clones, with around 82% as singletons. The material sequenced was PBMCs or T cells enriched from blood (not recorded which). These receptor sequences come from a young man with acute COVID-19.

This clone was seen just once. V is TRBV12-3 or TRBV12-4 and J is TRBJ2-7; 8 bases match TRBD1. Trimming cost V 5 bases and J 9 bases; bases outside gene matches: 9. This CDR3 spans 13 amino acids. This CDR3 reads CASSLGQGGVQYF. CDR3 sequence (DNA): TGTGCCAGCAGTCTCGGACAGGGTGGAGTGCAGTACTTC.

In this sample, this clone turned up a few times. V usage is TRBV4-2 and J usage is TRBJ2-1; 9 nucleotides line up with TRBD1. The V gene's germline CDR1 is LGHNA and CDR2 YNFKEQ. The trim removed 0 bases at V and 9 bases at J, leaving 12 bases unmatched. The CDR3 contains 17 residues. The CDR3 loop reads CASSQDFRDRASIEQFF. The CDR3 coding sequence is TGTGCCAGCAGCCAAGATTTCCGGGACAGGGCGTCGATTGAGCAGTTCTTC.

This clone was detected only a few times. V and J are TRBV19 and TRBJ1-2; 7 positions match TRBD1. This CDR3 contains 14 residues. CDR1 and CDR2 from the germline V gene are LNHDA and SQIVND (reference sequence). After removal of 8 bases from V and 3 bases from J, the junction contained 9 bases not matched to a gene. The CDR3, as DNA: TGTGCCAGTGGCACTAGGGGGACAGACTATGGCTACACCTTC. It specifies CASGTRGTDYGYTF.

V is TRBV24-1 and J is TRBJ2-4; TRBD1 matches 11 bases. Trimming took 9 bases from V and 8 from J; bases not matched to a gene: 17. Per germline, CDR1 KGHDR and CDR2 SFDVKD. This CDR3 is 17 amino acids long. CDR3 in DNA: TGTGCCACCTCTTCTCGGGACAGGGGGACTCGTGAGGACATTCAGTACTTC. It translates to CATSSRDRGTREDIQYF.

Here the CDR3 reads CASSRSYTEAFF. Here the CDR3 DNA reads TGTGCCAGCAGCCGGAGCTACACTGAAGCTTTCTTT. V gene TRBV7-8 combines with J gene TRBJ1-1; D gene uncertain. Germline assignment: CDR1 SGHVS and CDR2 FQNEAQ. This CDR3 is 12 amino acids long. V shed 5 bases and J shed 3 bases, with 7 bases lying between them. Together with reference TRBV7-8 and TRBJ1-1, the CDR3 gives the full variable domain: GAGVSQSPRYKVAKRGQDVALRCDPISGHVSLFWYQQALGQGPEFLTYFQNEAQLDKSGLPSDRFFAERPEGSVSTLKIQRTQQEDSAVYLCASSRSYTEAFFGQGTRLTVV.

The rearrangement uses TRBV30 and TRBJ1-1; D is uncertain. Trimming stripped 0 bases from V and 5 bases from J, with 10 bases between. Germline V gives CDR1 GTSNPN, CDR2 SVGIG (reference sequence). The length of the CDR3 is 13 residues. The CDR3 nucleotides are TGTGCCTGGAGTGTAATCAAGGAGACTGAAGCTTTCTTT. Translation gives CAWSVIKETEAFF.

V is TRBV28 and J is TRBJ2-7; 8 nucleotides align to TRBD1. Germline trimming cut 7 bases from V and 1 base from J; bases unmatched to any gene: 9. This CDR3 spans 15 amino acids. Germline V gene lookup returns CDR1 MDHEN and CDR2 SYDVKM. The CDR3 region is CASTLGQGISYEQYF. CDR3 DNA sequence: TGTGCCAGCACCCTAGGACAGGGAATTTCCTACGAGCAGTACTTC.

The J gene is TRBJ1-1, the V gene TRBV10-3; possibly TRBD1 for D (6 bases). From germline, CDR1 is ENHRY and CDR2 SYGVKD. The CDR3 covers 14 residues. Deletions cut 9 bases from V and 1 base from J, with 15 bases between. CDR3 nucleotides: TGTGCCATTCACGAGGGGGGGCGGAACACTGAAGCTTTCTTT. Protein sequence: CAIHEGGRNTEAFF.

The CDR3 bases are TGTGCCAGTAGTATGGACAGTAGCTTCAACGAGCAGTACTTC. Its translation: CASSMDSSFNEQYF. The J gene is TRBJ2-7, the V gene TRBV19; the D gene is possibly TRBD1 (6 bases). Trimming took 3 bases from V and 5 from J, leaving 14 bases between them. The CDR3 runs 14 residues. Per the germline V gene, CDR1 is LNHDA and CDR2 is SQIVND (reference sequence). Together with reference TRBV19 and TRBJ2-7, the CDR3 gives the full variable domain: DGGITQSPKYLFRKEGQNVTLSCEQNLNHDAMYWYRQDPGQGLRLIYYSQIVNDFQKGDIAEGYSVSREKKESFPLTVTSAQKNPTAFYLCASSMDSSFNEQYFGPGTRLTVT.

The CDR3 sequence: CASSLFRRGANQETQYF. Here the CDR3 DNA reads TGTGCCAGCAGTTTATTTCGGCGCGGGGCGAACCAAGAGACCCAGTACTTC. The chain recombines TRBV27 with TRBJ2-5; maybe TRBD2 (6 bases). This CDR3 spans 17 amino acids. The V gene lost 1 base and the J gene lost 0 bases, with 15 bases spanning the gap. Per the germline V gene, CDR1 is MNHEY and CDR2 is SMNVEV (reference sequence).

The V call is TRBV5-1, the J call TRBJ2-7; D is possibly TRBD2 (6 bases). This CDR3 region has 15 residues. V lost 0 bases to trimming and J lost 3 bases, with 13 bases between them. Germline V gives CDR1 SGHRS, CDR2 YFSETQ. The CDR3 region is CASSLGSGANYEQYF. The CDR3 DNA reads as TGCGCCAGCAGCTTGGGTAGCGGCGCCAACTACGAGCAGTACTTC.

DNA for the CDR3: TGTGCCAGCAGCGGTCATCCAGGTAGCACAGATACGCAGTATTTT. Amino acids: CASSGHPGSTDTQYF. The V and J genes are TRBV5-4 and TRBJ2-3; D is uncertain. Germline V CDR1 and CDR2: SGHNT, YYREEE (reference sequence). Trimming left V 4 bases short and J 0 bases short, with 12 bases between. CDR3 length equals 15 residues. The full variable domain, its missing parts supplied by reference TRBV5-4 and TRBJ2-3, is ETGVTQSPTHLIKTRGQQVTLRCSSQSGHNTVSWYQQALGQGPQFIFQYYREEENGRGNFPPRFSGLQFPNYSSELNVNALELDDSALYLCASSGHPGSTDTQYFGPGTRLTVL.

The CDR3 DNA is TGTGCCAGCAGTAAACAGGGTGCGGGTGAAAAACTGTTTTTT. Encoded protein: CASSKQGAGEKLFF. The rearrangement links TRBV6-6 to TRBJ1-4; maybe TRBD1 (6 bases). This CDR3 comprises 14 residues. Germline V lookup: CDR1 MNHNY, CDR2 SVGAGI (reference sequence). The V end lost 5 bases, the J end lost 7 bases, and 14 bases lay between the germline ends.

The chain couples TRBV7-9 to TRBJ2-3; TRBD1 matches at 10 bases. Germline CDR1 SEHNR, CDR2 FQNEAQ (reference sequence). Trimming cost V 3 bases and J 4 bases; bases outside gene matches: 10. This CDR3 is 17 amino acids long. This chain's CDR3 is CASSFAPGQGSPDTQYF. The CDR3 coding sequence is TGTGCCAGCAGCTTCGCACCGGGACAGGGGAGCCCAGATACGCAGTATTTT.

To note about this clone: In the same sample, other DNA sequences code for this CDR3. V is TRBV7-9 and J is TRBJ1-1; no clear D gene. Trimming took off 3 bases at V and 3 bases at J, with 5 bases between the two ends. The CDR3 contains 12 residues. Germline V gene lookup returns CDR1 SEHNR and CDR2 FQNEAQ (reference sequence). The CDR3 nucleotides are TGTGCCAGCAGCTTGTCGGACACTGAAGCTTTCTTT. Translation gives CASSLSDTEAFF.